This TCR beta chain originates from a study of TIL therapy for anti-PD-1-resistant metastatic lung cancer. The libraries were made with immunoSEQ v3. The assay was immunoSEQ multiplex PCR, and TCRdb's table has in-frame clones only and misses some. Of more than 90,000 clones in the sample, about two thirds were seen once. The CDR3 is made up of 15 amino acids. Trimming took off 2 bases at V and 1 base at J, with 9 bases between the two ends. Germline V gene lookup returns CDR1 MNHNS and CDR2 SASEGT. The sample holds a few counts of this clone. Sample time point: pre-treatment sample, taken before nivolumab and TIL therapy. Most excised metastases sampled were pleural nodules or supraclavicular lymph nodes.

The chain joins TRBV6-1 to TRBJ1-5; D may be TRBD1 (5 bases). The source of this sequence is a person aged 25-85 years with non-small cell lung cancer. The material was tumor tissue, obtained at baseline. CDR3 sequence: CASSESWDSNQPQHF. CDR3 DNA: TGTGCCAGCAGTGAAAGCTGGGACAGCAATCAGCCCCAGCATTTT.